This passage covers 25 T cell receptor beta chains from one sample sequenced in a study of PD-1 blockade in classical Hodgkin lymphoma (dated by TCRdb to the early 2020s). The library was produced with the immunoSEQ multiplex PCR assay. TCRdb retrieved this table from immuneACCESS and kept in-frame rearrangements only. Not all clones are present; in checked studies, unresolved V genes account for under half, and no reason is known for the remainder. Recorded for this sample are about 43,000 clones; around three quarters of them occurred a single time. The ten top clones hold approximately 3% of the sample. This sample's time point label indicates: cycle 2 day 1 (C2D1) of nivolumab. Every trial patient had relapsed after autologous stem cell transplantation, and cohorts A, B and C differed in prior brentuximab vedotin exposure. Sequences were derived from peripheral blood mononuclear cells (PBMCs), sampled before the second cycle of nivolumab. All receptors derive from a human donor with classical Hodgkin lymphoma.

This clone has only a few counts. V usage is TRBV11-2 and J usage is TRBJ2-7; no firm D call. The V end lost 5 bases, the J end lost 2 bases, and 10 bases lay between the germline ends. The length of the CDR3 is 13 residues. CDR1 is SGHAT and CDR2 is FQNNGV in the germline V gene. This CDR3 is CASSLWQPYEQYF. The CDR3 DNA sequence: TGTGCCAGCAGCCTCTGGCAGCCCTACGAGCAGTACTTC.

This chain links TRBV7-6 with TRBJ1-2; 9 positions match TRBD1. Germline V gene data show CDR1 as SGHVS and CDR2 as FNYEAQ. The CDR3 has 18 residues. The junction had 20 bases not matched to a gene; V was cut back by 5 bases and J by 7 bases. The CDR3 bases are TGTGCCAGCAGCCAGGGGGGGACAGGGCCTATCCGGACCGGTGGCTACACCTTC. It encodes CASSQGGTGPIRTGGYTF.

This sequence joins TRBV7-9 and TRBJ1-2, with TRBD1 identical over 7 bases. CDR3 length: 14 residues. Trimming cost V 4 bases and J 2 bases; bases outside gene matches: 4. Germline V gives CDR1 SEHNR, CDR2 FQNEAQ (reference sequence). The DNA for the CDR3 is TGTGCCAGCAGCTGGGACAGCAAAAACTATGGCTACACCTTC. Its protein is CASSWDSKNYGYTF.

The chain employs TRBV23-1 and TRBJ1-4; the D gene is possibly TRBD1 (6 bases). TRBV23-1 is labeled an ORF, and its function is uncertain. Trimming left V 0 bases short and J 4 bases short, with 12 bases between. The CDR3 contains 16 residues. This CDR3 reads CASSQSPDSYNEKLFF. The DNA for the CDR3 is TGCGCCAGCAGTCAATCCCCGGACAGCTATAATGAAAAACTGTTTTTT.

The genes are TRBV27 and TRBJ2-7; D is uncertain. V was clipped by 5 bases and J by 2 bases, with 7 bases between them. This CDR3 has 12 residues. Germline values: CDR1 MNHEY, CDR2 SMNVEV (reference sequence). CDR3 DNA: TGTGCCAGCAGTCCGACCACCTACGAGCAGTACTTC. Encoded protein: CASSPTTYEQYF.

This chain links TRBV19 with TRBJ2-1, with 12 bases lining up with TRBD2. Germline trimming cut 4 bases from V and 3 bases from J; bases unmatched to any gene: 13. CDR3 length: 19 residues. Germline CDR1 and CDR2: LNHDA and SQIVND (reference sequence). CDR3 DNA sequence: TGTGCCAGTAGTACCTTCTCCAAGCCACTAGCGGGGGGCTACAATGAGCAGTTCTTC. Its protein product is CASSTFSKPLAGGYNEQFF.

This sequence joins TRBV6-4 and TRBJ2-1, with D unclear. CDR1 MRHNA and CDR2 SNTAGT come from the germline V gene. Between the trimmed V and J ends, which lost 6 bases and 3 bases, there was a span of 9 bases. CDR3 length: 13 amino acids. CDR3 in DNA: TGTGCCAGCAGCAAGACTCTCTACAATGAGCAGTTCTTC. This gives the protein CASSKTLYNEQFF.

This clone was seen a handful of times. V is TRBV18 and J is TRBJ1-2; 7 nucleotides agree with TRBD1. Germline CDR1 and CDR2: KGHSH and LQKENI. V lost 6 bases and J lost 8; bases outside the gene matches: 9. The CDR3 runs 13 residues. CDR3 in DNA: TGTGCCAGCTCGGGGGACAGCTTAGAAGGCTACACCTTC. It encodes CASSGDSLEGYTF.

The rearrangement joins TRBV5-6 to TRBJ2-7; D unclear. The CDR3 covers 13 residues. Trimming left V 2 bases short and J 7 bases short, with 13 bases between. Germline V gene lookup returns CDR1 SGHDT and CDR2 YYEEEE. The CDR3 is CASSFTGSGEQYF. CDR3 DNA: TGTGCCAGCAGCTTCACCGGGTCTGGGGAGCAGTACTTC.

This rearrangement joins TRBV27 to TRBJ2-5; D gene uncertain. The J call may be in error: the DNA end matches TRBJ2-7 better. Germline CDR1 is MNHEY and CDR2 is SMNVEV (reference sequence). The CDR3 covers 14 residues. The CDR3 DNA sequence: TGTGCCAGCAGTCTTAGCTGGAGCTCCTACGAGCAGTACTTC. It specifies CASSLSWSSYEQYF.

CDR3 residues: CASSPGTANYGYTF. DNA for the CDR3: TGTGCCAGCAGCCCTGGGACGGCTAACTATGGCTACACCTTC. This chain connects TRBV11-1 to TRBJ1-2; D is perhaps TRBD1 (5 bases). The length of the CDR3 is 14 residues. Germline assignment: CDR1 SGHAT and CDR2 FQDESV (reference sequence). Trimming left V 5 bases short and J 0 bases short, with 10 bases between.

The gene calls are TRBV19 and TRBJ2-1; the match to TRBD2 covers 7 bases. Losses at the gene ends were 8 bases for V and 2 bases for J; bases not matched to a gene: 12. The V gene's germline CDR1 is LNHDA and CDR2 SQIVND (reference sequence). The CDR3 sequence is 16 residues long. CDR3: CASSVLADPAYNEQFF. The CDR3 DNA is TGTGCCAGTTCCGTCCTAGCGGACCCGGCCTACAATGAGCAGTTCTTC.

In this sample, this clone turned up once. The chain employs TRBV28 and TRBJ1-2, with unresolved D. This CDR3 contains 13 residues. V was cut by 2 bases and J by 4 bases, with 8 bases left in between. Germline assignment: CDR1 MDHEN and CDR2 SYDVKM. The CDR3 DNA reads as TGTGCCAGCAGTTTAGGGCAGACCTATGGCTACACCTTC. Translating it yields CASSLGQTYGYTF.

The chain employs TRBV30 and TRBJ1-5, with TRBD1 as a possible D gene (5 bases). Per germline, CDR1 GTSNPN and CDR2 SVGIG (reference sequence). V was trimmed by 1 base and J by 1 base, leaving 8 bases between them. The CDR3 extends over 14 amino acids. CDR3 region: CAWSGQFSNQPQHF. As DNA, the CDR3 is TGTGCCTGGAGTGGACAGTTCAGCAATCAGCCCCAGCATTTT.

This chain connects TRBV4-3 to TRBJ2-7, with D maybe TRBD2 (7 bases). The CDR3 has 18 amino acids. Germline CDR1 and CDR2: LGHNA and YSLEER. Trimming cost V 1 base and J 4 bases, with 23 bases left between them. CDR3 bases: TGCGCCAGCAGCCAAGGGGGGGGGCTTGGGTCCCTAACTTACGAGCAGTACTTC. This encodes CASSQGGGLGSLTYEQYF.

The J gene is TRBJ2-7, the V gene TRBV6-5; possibly TRBD2 for D (6 bases). In germline, CDR1 is MNHEY, CDR2 SVGAGI. This CDR3 has 15 amino acids. Trimming removed 0 bases at V and 4 bases at J, with 13 bases between. DNA of the CDR3: TGTGCCAGCAGTTACTCTCGCGGGACGGATTACGAGCAGTACTTC. Its protein is CASSYSRGTDYEQYF.

The rearrangement joins TRBV5-1 to TRBJ2-7; TRBD2 aligns across 13 bases. Germline assignment: CDR1 SGHRS and CDR2 YFSETQ. This CDR3 spans 15 amino acids. V was clipped by 4 bases and J by 4 bases; unmatched bases: 5. The CDR3 DNA sequence: TGCGCCAGCAGCGTATGGACTAGCGGGAGTTACGAGCAGTACTTC. As protein: CASSVWTSGSYEQYF. The full variable domain, rest sourced from reference TRBV5-1 and TRBJ2-7, is KAGVTQTPRYLIKTRGQQVTLSCSPISGHRSVSWYQQTPGQGLQFLFEYFSETQRNKGNFPGRFSGRQFSNSRSEMNVSTLELGDSALYLCASSVWTSGSYEQYFGPGTRLTVT.

The V gene is TRBV7-8, the J gene TRBJ2-7; 8 bases fit TRBD2. CDR3 size: 12 residues. Germline CDR1 is SGHVS and CDR2 is FQNEAQ. The J segment lost 6 bases and the V segment lost 2 bases, leaving 0 bases of the junction unmatched. Here the CDR3 reads CASSLSGGEQYF. In nucleotides, the CDR3 is TGTGCCAGCAGCTTAAGCGGGGGCGAGCAGTACTTC.

The V gene is TRBV30, the J gene TRBJ2-1; the D gene is possibly TRBD1 (5 bases). Germline values: CDR1 GTSNPN, CDR2 SVGIG (reference sequence). Between the trimmed V and J ends, which lost 2 bases and 7 bases, there was a span of 9 bases. The CDR3 covers 12 residues. Written as DNA, the CDR3 is TGTGCCTGGAGTTGGGGCGGAAATGAGCAGTTCTTC. Protein sequence: CAWSWGGNEQFF.

The chain combines TRBV7-9 with TRBJ2-7; 7 bases are a match to TRBD1. From germline, CDR1 is SEHNR and CDR2 FQNEAQ (reference sequence). CDR3 length: 12 residues. V shed 5 bases, J shed 3 bases, and the junction held 1 base outside the gene matches. DNA of the CDR3: TGTGCCAGCAGCGGGGACAGCTACGAGCAGTACTTC. Translation gives CASSGDSYEQYF.

V is TRBV6-1 and J is TRBJ2-7; D unclear. V shed 4 bases and J shed 6 bases, with 16 bases lying between them. The germline gives CDR1 MNHNS, CDR2 SASEGT. CDR3 length equals 14 residues. The CDR3 here is CASSVNKFLSEQYF. In DNA form, the CDR3 reads TGTGCCAGCAGTGTCAACAAATTCCTTTCCGAGCAGTACTTC.

V gene TRBV9 combines with J gene TRBJ2-1; D is uncertain. There are 17 residues in the CDR3. Germline V gives CDR1 SGDLS, CDR2 YYNGEE. V was trimmed by 0 bases and J by 0 bases, leaving 13 bases between them. The CDR3 DNA is TGTGCCAGCAGCGTAGATCCGCCGGAGATCTCCTACAATGAGCAGTTCTTC. This translates into CASSVDPPEISYNEQFF.

J is TRBJ1-6 and V is TRBV10-3, with D possibly TRBD1 on 6 matching bases. Trimming stripped 0 bases from V and 10 bases from J, with 10 bases between. The germline gives CDR1 ENHRY, CDR2 SYGVKD. The CDR3 length is 14 residues. CDR3 sequence reads: CAISESRGLSPLHF. CDR3 nucleotides: TGTGCCATCAGTGAGTCGAGGGGGTTGTCACCCCTCCACTTT.

The rearrangement joins TRBV7-6 to TRBJ2-3; tentatively, D is TRBD1 (6 bases). V lost 1 base, J lost 2 bases, and 10 bases lay in between. The germline V gene encodes CDR1 SGHVS and CDR2 FNYEAQ. The length of the CDR3 is 15 residues. The CDR3 loop reads CASSLEQGVTDTQYF. The CDR3 DNA follows: TGTGCCAGCAGCTTAGAACAGGGAGTCACAGATACGCAGTATTTT.

The CDR3 is CASGLGRAADTQYF. The DNA for the CDR3 is TGTGCTAGTGGTTTGGGTAGGGCAGCAGATACGCAGTATTTT. This rearrangement joins TRBV12-5 to TRBJ2-3; no clear D gene. Germline CDR1 and CDR2: LGHNT and FRNRAP. The CDR3 length is 14 residues. The V end was cut by 1 base, the J end by 4 bases, with 9 bases between. Drawing the rest from reference TRBV12-5 and TRBJ2-3, the complete variable domain is DARVTQTPRHKVTEMGQEVTMRCQPILGHNTVFWYRQTMMQGLELLAYFRNRAPLDDSGMPKDRFSAEMPDATLATLKIQPSEPRDSAVYFCASGLGRAADTQYFGPGTRLTVL.